The 12 T cell receptor beta chains given below trace back to one sample, sequenced in a study of T cell changes during pregnancy in multiple sclerosis. Assay: immunoSEQ multiplex PCR; the TCRdb copy retains only in-frame clones and omits some. Of 45,000 to 70,000 clones in the sample, approximately 90% are singletons; the top ten hold 2.5% to 3.5%. Sequenced material: peripheral blood, taken in the third trimester of pregnancy. The receptors shown here come from a female donor in good health, enrolled as a control in a pregnancy study.

This clone is labeled medium-sized. This chain uses TRBV4-2 with TRBJ2-2, with a tentative D call TRBD2 (5 bases). Germline V gene data show CDR1 as LGHNA and CDR2 as YNFKEQ. V was cut by 1 base and J by 1 base, with 7 bases left in between. The CDR3 covers 15 residues. The CDR3 reads CASSQVEGNTGELFF. DNA of the CDR3: TGTGCCAGCAGCCAAGTCGAGGGGAACACCGGGGAGCTGTTTTTT.

This chain joins TRBV4-2 and TRBJ1-2; 8 bases fit TRBD1. V lost 0 bases and J lost 4; bases outside the gene matches: 19. Per germline, CDR1 LGHNA and CDR2 YNFKEQ. The CDR3 sequence is 20 residues long. As DNA, the CDR3 is TGTGCCAGCAGCCAAGATTTAGTCCGAGGGACAGGCGGCGATAGCTATGGCTACACCTTC. As protein: CASSQDLVRGTGGDSYGYTF.

This clone was seen more than once but under ten times. The V gene is TRBV19, the J gene TRBJ1-1; 10 bases align to TRBD1. The CDR3 length is 17 residues. Per the germline V gene, CDR1 is LNHDA and CDR2 is SQIVND (reference sequence). Losses at the gene ends were 5 bases for V and 5 bases for J; bases not matched to a gene: 14. CDR3 sequence (DNA): TGTGCCAGTAGTTTGCCCTATTCCGGACAGGGGGATACTGAAGCTTTCTTT. Encoded protein: CASSLPYSGQGDTEAFF.

The rearrangement uses TRBV7-9 and TRBJ2-5, with a tentative D call TRBD2 (5 bases). V lost 8 bases, J lost 5 bases, and 9 bases lay in between. The CDR3 covers 11 residues. The germline gives CDR1 SEHNR, CDR2 FQNEAQ (reference sequence). CDR3 loop: CASARGETQYF. The CDR3 DNA sequence: TGTGCCAGCGCAAGAGGGGAGACCCAGTACTTC.

The V call is TRBV7-9, the J call TRBJ2-1; a possible D gene is TRBD2 (6 bases). Trimming took off 7 bases at V and 4 bases at J, with 14 bases between the two ends. This CDR3 contains 14 residues. Germline V gives CDR1 SEHNR, CDR2 FQNEAQ (reference sequence). The CDR3 DNA sequence: TGTGCCAGCATCTTTACGGGGACTTACAATGAGCAGTTCTTC. Encoded protein: CASIFTGTYNEQFF.

This rearrangement joins TRBV11-2 to TRBJ1-1; TRBD1 might be the D (6 bases). CDR3 length equals 14 residues. CDR1 and CDR2 (germline): SGHAT, FQNNGV. Trimming stripped 4 bases from V and 4 bases from J, with 13 bases between. The CDR3 protein is CASSYGTPSTEAFF. Written as DNA, the CDR3 is TGTGCCAGCAGCTATGGGACACCCTCCACTGAAGCTTTCTTT.

The chain joins TRBV29-1 to TRBJ2-7; 10 bases map to TRBD2. The germline gives CDR1 SQVTM, CDR2 ANQGSEA. V lost 3 bases, J lost 7 bases, and 15 bases stayed unmatched. The CDR3 is 16 amino acids. CDR3 loop: CSVDKGMSSGGLEQYF. In DNA form, the CDR3 reads TGCAGCGTTGATAAGGGGATGAGTAGCGGGGGGTTGGAGCAGTACTTC.

The chain uses TRBV11-1 and TRBJ2-7; D gene uncertain. V was pared by 0 bases and J by 5 bases, with 11 bases between. The CDR3 sequence is 14 residues long. CDR1 is SGHAT, CDR2 FQDESV, per germline (reference sequence). The CDR3, as DNA: TGTGCCAGCAGCTTAGCCCTGGCGGCCAACGAGCAGTACTTC. Residues: CASSLALAANEQYF.

For this clone: The junction and the germline gene differ at one end; a read error may be behind it. The rearrangement joins TRBV4-1 to TRBJ1-1, with TRBD1 as a possible D gene (5 bases). The V gene's germline CDR1 is MGHRA and CDR2 YSYEKL. This CDR3 region has 13 residues. The CDR3 is CASSEDSYTEAFF. The DNA for the CDR3 is TGCGCCAGCAGCGAAGACAGTTACACTGAAGCTTTCTTT.

The chain carries TRBV2 and TRBJ2-5, with 10 bases matching TRBD2. The V gene's germline CDR1 is SNHLY and CDR2 FYNNEI. V lost 3 bases, J lost 4 bases, and 14 bases stayed unmatched. The CDR3 sequence is 18 residues long. The CDR3 bases are TGTGCCAGCAGTGACAATCGACTAGCGGGTCCCACGGGAGAGACCCAGTACTTC. It specifies CASSDNRLAGPTGETQYF.

This chain joins TRBV10-3 and TRBJ2-3; 9 bases map to TRBD2. Germline CDR1 is ENHRY and CDR2 is SYGVKD. Unmatched junction bases numbered 9, after V lost 6 bases and J lost 5 bases. There are 15 residues in the CDR3. The CDR3 reads CAIRPASGMGDTQYF. CDR3 coding DNA: TGTGCCATCAGACCCGCTAGCGGGATGGGAGATACGCAGTATTTT.

This sequence joins TRBV18 and TRBJ1-2, with a possible D match to TRBD1 (5 bases). CDR3 length: 14 residues. CDR1 and CDR2 (germline): KGHSH, LQKENI. V gave up 3 bases and J gave up 4 bases, with 12 bases separating them. In DNA, the CDR3 is TGTGCCAGCTCACCCCCCGGGGGGTTCTATGGCTACACCTTC. Translation: CASSPPGGFYGYTF.